Below are 19 T cell receptor beta chains sequenced from a single sample in a study of post-analysis software for immune sequencing data. Tagging with unique molecular identifiers was a feature of the TCR beta cDNA libraries. A single record per CDR3 protein comes from TCRdb applying MiXCR to the PCR reads. The sample shows more than 450,000 distinct CDR3 sequences, roughly 46% of them seen only once. These receptors' antigens are unknown. Study outcomes and limitations: Comparison of patients with controls showed a handful of TRBV segments more frequent in patients, TRBV5-6, TRBV5-1 and TRBV20-1 among them.

Sequenced sample: blood. The receptor set was obtained from a girl between 10 and 17 years old with multiple sclerosis.

The chain recombines TRBV7-3 with TRBJ2-6; D unresolved. This CDR3 has 19 residues. Per the germline V gene, CDR1 is SGHTA and CDR2 is FQGTGA. V lost 4 bases and J lost 2, with 21 bases in between. The CDR3 nucleotides read TGTGCCAGCAGCTCTCTCCCGGAGACTCGCCTCGCTGGGGCCAACGTCCTGACTTTC. Its translation: CASSSLPETRLAGANVLTF.

The count of this clonotype is one. The chain is built from TRBV7-9 and TRBJ1-1, with TRBD1 identical over 10 bases. V gave up 3 bases and J gave up 5 bases; unmatched junction bases: 9. Germline V gene data show CDR1 as SEHNR and CDR2 as FQNEAQ (reference sequence). CDR3 size: 16 residues. CDR3 coding DNA: TGTGCCAGCAGCTTTGCCCGGACAGGGGGGGATACTGAAGCTTTCTTT. It yields the protein CASSFARTGGDTEAFF.

This clonotype was picked up a small number of times. The rearrangement links TRBV4-2 to TRBJ2-7; TRBD1 is a possible D gene (6 bases). Per germline, CDR1 LGHNA and CDR2 YNFKEQ. V dropped 1 base and J dropped 0 bases, with 13 bases sitting between them. The CDR3 loop spans 16 amino acids. The CDR3 DNA reads as TGTGCCAGCAGCCAAGTCCCCAGGGGCAACTCCTACGAGCAGTACTTC. Residues: CASSQVPRGNSYEQYF.

The chain recombines TRBV12-3 or TRBV12-4 with TRBJ2-7; weak D call: TRBD1 (5 bases). V lost 8 bases to trimming and J lost 1 base, with 12 bases between them. The CDR3 contains 13 residues. DNA for the CDR3: TGTGCCAGCGGGTCCTCAGGGTCCTACGAGCAGTACTTC. Amino acids: CASGSSGSYEQYF.

This clonotype was picked up a small number of times. This chain joins TRBV5-1 and TRBJ2-1, with 12 bases fitting TRBD2. The germline gives CDR1 SGHRS, CDR2 YFSETQ. The CDR3 extends over 16 amino acids. The J segment lost 6 bases and the V segment lost 1 base, leaving 5 bases of the junction unmatched. CDR3 nucleotide sequence: TGCGCCAGCAGCTTGATCCTAGCGGGGGGGCCCAATGAGCAGTTCTTC. Protein: CASSLILAGGPNEQFF. Looking up the rest from reference TRBV5-1 and TRBJ2-1 gives the full variable domain: KAGVTQTPRYLIKTRGQQVTLSCSPISGHRSVSWYQQTPGQGLQFLFEYFSETQRNKGNFPGRFSGRQFSNSRSEMNVSTLELGDSALYLCASSLILAGGPNEQFFGPGTRLTVL.

The genes are TRBV4-2 and TRBJ2-5, with 10 bases aligning to TRBD2. The CDR3 spans 17 residues. J was trimmed by 1 base and V by 3 bases; bases with no gene match: 8. Germline lookup yields CDR1 LGHNA and CDR2 YNFKEQ. The CDR3 DNA is TGTGCCAGCAGCCAGTGGGGGACTAGCGTTTTCCAAGAGACCCAGTACTTC. It codes for CASSQWGTSVFQETQYF.

This clonotype was counted between two and nine times. Here the CDR3 reads CASSQGSWRERGETQYF. For the CDR3, the DNA is TGCGCCAGCAGCCAAGGGTCCTGGCGGGAGAGAGGAGAGACCCAGTACTTC. This chain connects TRBV4-1 to TRBJ2-5; the match to TRBD2 covers 7 bases. J gave up 4 bases and V 1 base, and 12 bases lay outside the gene matches. CDR3 length equals 17 residues. CDR1 is MGHRA, CDR2 YSYEKL, per germline.

The chain combines TRBV12-3 or TRBV12-4 with TRBJ1-1, with TRBD1 as a possible D gene (5 bases). CDR3 size: 11 residues. Trimming stripped 2 bases from V and 8 bases from J, with 6 bases between. CDR3 nucleotides: TGTGCCAGCAGTTTAAAGGGGGAAGCTTTCTTT. It is translated as CASSLKGEAFF.

DNA for the CDR3: TGTGCCATCACTCCAGGGGGGTCAGAGACCCAGTACTTC. It translates to CAITPGGSETQYF. This chain uses TRBV10-3 with TRBJ2-5, with D perhaps TRBD1 (7 bases). The ends were cut back, 7 bases at V and 4 bases at J, with 13 bases in the middle. This CDR3 contains 13 residues. Per the germline V gene, CDR1 is ENHRY and CDR2 is SYGVKD.

The chain links TRBV6-4 to TRBJ2-1, with a tentative D call TRBD2 (6 bases). Trimming stripped 3 bases from V and 6 bases from J, with 15 bases between. The germline V gene encodes CDR1 MRHNA and CDR2 SNTAGT. CDR3 length equals 15 residues. In DNA form, the CDR3 reads TGTGCCAGCAGTGAGTTGGCGGGGCGGGGCAATGAGCAGTTCTTC. Protein: CASSELAGRGNEQFF.

This clonotype has a handful of counts. V and J are TRBV12-3 or TRBV12-4 and TRBJ2-1, with a possible D match to TRBD2 (6 bases). The CDR3 has 16 residues. V was clipped by 3 bases and J by 3 bases, with 15 bases between them. The CDR3 protein is CASSFLPGGFYNEQFF. In nucleotides, the CDR3 is TGTGCCAGCAGTTTCCTTCCCGGGGGTTTCTACAATGAGCAGTTCTTC.

This clonotype was observed a handful of times. V and J are TRBV7-9 and TRBJ1-1, with unresolved D. V lost 5 bases and J lost 1, with 11 bases in between. This CDR3 has 14 amino acids. Germline V gene sequence: CDR1 SEHNR, CDR2 FQNEAQ (reference sequence). CDR3 in amino acids: CASSAAGRNTEAFF. The DNA for the CDR3 is TGTGCCAGCAGCGCCGCCGGGAGGAACACTGAAGCTTTCTTT.

This clonotype was found a few times. The V gene is TRBV10-3, the J gene TRBJ2-5; 9 bases match TRBD2. The length of the CDR3 is 15 residues. The germline V gene has CDR1 ENHRY and CDR2 SYGVKD. The V and J ends lost 8 bases and 0 bases, in that order; junction bases with no gene match: 7. CDR3 sequence: CAISITSGYQETQYF. The CDR3 DNA is TGTGCCATCTCCATTACTAGCGGGTACCAAGAGACCCAGTACTTC.

The V gene is TRBV6-1, the J gene TRBJ2-1; 10 bases are shared with TRBD2. The end of the DNA is better explained by TRBJ2-7, so the J call may be wrong. Germline CDR1 is MNHNS and CDR2 is SASEGT. The CDR3 consists of 16 residues. Written as DNA, the CDR3 is TGTGCCAGCAGTGAATGGGAGCGGGAGGGGAGCTACGAGCAGTACTTC. Its translation is CASSEWEREGSYEQYF.

This chain links TRBV10-3 with TRBJ2-7, with no clear D. V lost 4 bases and J 0 bases, leaving 10 bases between the germline ends. The CDR3 is 14 amino acids. CDR1 ENHRY and CDR2 SYGVKD come from the germline V gene. CDR3 sequence (DNA): TGTGCCATCAGTGGGCACCGCAGCTCCTACGAGCAGTACTTC. Amino acid sequence: CAISGHRSSYEQYF.

V usage is TRBV7-2 and J usage is TRBJ2-7, with a tentative D call TRBD1 (5 bases). Between the trimmed V and J ends, which lost 1 base and 4 bases, there was a span of 14 bases. CDR1 SGHTA and CDR2 FQGNSA come from the germline V gene. The CDR3 is made up of 15 amino acids. CDR3 nucleotide sequence: TGTGCCAGCAGCTTAGAAGGGGCCGTTACGTACGAGCAGTACTTC. This translates into CASSLEGAVTYEQYF.

This clonotype came up a few times. This chain links TRBV12-3 or TRBV12-4 with TRBJ1-2; no clear D gene. This CDR3 contains 15 residues. V lost 2 bases and J lost 0, with 10 bases in between. CDR3 loop: CASSLRLTSNYGYTF. The CDR3 nucleotides read TGTGCCAGCAGTTTACGGTTGACATCTAACTATGGCTACACCTTC.

This clonotype came up once. The junction shows a germline mismatch at one end, possibly a read error. The chain employs TRBV12-3 or TRBV12-4 and TRBJ1-2; possibly TRBD1 for D (6 bases). This CDR3 spans 15 amino acids. Written as DNA, the CDR3 is TGTGCCAACAGTTTAGGAGACAGGAATAACTATGGCTACACCTTC. Amino acid sequence: CANSLGDRNNYGYTF.

This chain links TRBV20-1 with TRBJ2-3; D is possibly TRBD1 (5 bases). V shed 1 base and J shed 0 bases, with 14 bases lying between them. CDR3 length: 16 residues. The germline gives CDR1 DFQATT, CDR2 SNEGSKA (reference sequence). The CDR3 nucleotides are TGCAGTGCTAGAGCAAGGGGCCAGTCTAGCACAGATACGCAGTATTTT. Translated, it gives CSARARGQSSTDTQYF.